This record covers a single T cell receptor (beta chain). These data come from a study of blood T cells in healthy people across ages. With a J-beta primer mix and a sample-barcoded 5' primer, a second PCR ran about 7 to 12 cycles. TCRdb reprocessed the 5' RACE reads with MiXCR, giving one entry per CDR3 protein. The sample yields some 800,000 distinct CDR3 sequences, 20% to 25% seen once. V dropped 6 bases and J dropped 5; count of bases not matched to a gene: 6. The CDR3 spans 13 residues. Per the germline V gene, CDR1 is SNHLY and CDR2 is FYNNEI. The same sample was also studied in work on T cells of mothers and their children.

The J gene is TRBJ1-2, the V gene TRBV2; 7 bases are a match to TRBD1. This TCR derives from a boy aged 5-17 years in good health. The sequencing sample was made of blood. The CDR3 DNA is TGTGCCAGCAGGGACACGGGACAGTATGGCTACACCTTC. It codes for CASRDTGQYGYTF.